There are many counts of the clone carrying this T cell receptor (beta chain). Its target is unknown. From germline, CDR1 is KGHSH and CDR2 LQKENI. The CDR3 spans 14 residues. V dropped 4 bases and J dropped 4 bases, with 12 bases sitting between them. TCRbeta library preparation incorporated unique molecular identifiers. TCRdb analysed the PCR reads with MiXCR anew, one entry per CDR3 protein. The sample lists 250,000 or so distinct CDR3 sequences, just under 8.5% occurring once. The data derive from a study of T-cell reconstitution after alpha-beta-depleted transplantation in children. Notes on the study in general: By about two months after transplant, alpha-beta T cells reportedly arose from several hundred graft clones that had expanded.

The chain links TRBV18 to TRBJ2-3; weak D call: TRBD2 (6 bases). This specimen consisted of PBMCs, mostly from graft donor cells, obtained 180 days after TCRalphabeta/CD19-depleted stem cell transplant. The TCR originated in a male patient younger than 18 who had a stem cell transplant for acute lymphoblastic leukemia, so the T cells may come from the graft donor. The CDR3 loop reads CASSRQAGADTQYF. The CDR3, as DNA: TGTGCCAGCTCACGTCAAGCGGGTGCAGATACGCAGTATTTT.